Listed here are 32 T cell receptor beta chains from one sample, sequenced in a study of shared clonotypes between healthy human individuals. Clones were sequenced by immunoSEQ multiplex PCR, and TCRdb holds only the in-frame ones, with some missing. There are about 2.4 million clones in the sample; 85% to 95% occur only once, and roughly 0.13% lies in the top ten. Sequenced input: naive CD4+ T cells sorted from blood. The sample's subset: CD45RA+ positively selected. The receptor source for this set is a man aged 18 to 30 in good health.

The chain employs TRBV7-6 and TRBJ2-5; 8 bases line up with TRBD2. This CDR3 contains 16 residues. Germline V CDR1 and CDR2: SGHVS, FNYEAQ. V was clipped by 3 bases and J by 4 bases; unmatched bases: 10. The CDR3 region is CASSLTGSGGGETQYF. CDR3 DNA: TGTGCCAGCAGCTTGACCGGGAGCGGGGGAGGAGAGACCCAGTACTTC. Full variable domain (outside the CDR3, taken from reference TRBV7-6 and TRBJ2-5): GAGVSQSPRYKVTKRGQDVALRCDPISGHVSLYWYRQALGQGPEFLTYFNYEAQQDKSGLPNDRFSAERPEGSISTLTIQRTEQRDSAMYRCASSLTGSGGGETQYFGPGTRLLVL.

The chain recombines TRBV25-1 with TRBJ2-1, with 13 positions matching TRBD2. Germline lookup yields CDR1 MGHDK and CDR2 SYGVNS. This CDR3 comprises 16 residues. V gave up 1 base and J gave up 10 bases; unmatched junction bases: 7. The CDR3 DNA is TGTGCCAGCAGTGAATTTAAAGGGACTAGCGGGACGGAGCAGTTCTTC. The encoded protein is CASSEFKGTSGTEQFF.

V usage is TRBV21-1 and J usage is TRBJ1-3. TRBV21-1 is tagged as a pseudogene. The CDR3 length is 14 residues. The CDR3 DNA reads TGTGCCAGCCGCACCGGGTCTCCTGGAAACACCATATATTTT. Translation gives CASRTGSPGNTIYF.

The gene calls are TRBV6-5 and TRBJ2-5; D might be TRBD2 (5 bases). Trimming removed 4 bases at V and 0 bases at J, with 15 bases between. Germline CDR1 is MNHEY and CDR2 is SVGAGI. The CDR3 length is 16 residues. The CDR3 is CASSSRLGGHQETQYF. The CDR3 DNA is TGTGCCAGCAGTTCCCGACTGGGCGGGCACCAAGAGACCCAGTACTTC.

The chain uses TRBV19 and TRBJ2-2, with 10 bases aligning to TRBD1. The CDR3 runs 15 residues. CDR1 and CDR2 (germline): LNHDA, SQIVND (reference sequence). Trimming took 5 bases from V and 7 from J; bases not matched to a gene: 7. CDR3 nucleotide sequence: TGTGCCAGTAGTCCCCAGACAGGGGGCGGCGGGGAGCTGTTTTTT. It translates to CASSPQTGGGGELFF. The whole variable domain, remainder taken from reference TRBV19 and TRBJ2-2, is DGGITQSPKYLFRKEGQNVTLSCEQNLNHDAMYWYRQDPGQGLRLIYYSQIVNDFQKGDIAEGYSVSREKKESFPLTVTSAQKNPTAFYLCASSPQTGGGGELFFGEGSRLTVL.

V and J are TRBV28 and TRBJ2-2; TRBD1 matches 7 bases. The CDR3 has 13 residues. V shed 6 bases and J 7 bases; nucleotides not matched to a gene: 5. Germline V gene data show CDR1 as MDHEN and CDR2 as SYDVKM. The CDR3 region has the DNA TGTGCCAGCAGCTGGGACAGTGGCGGGGAGCTGTTTTTT. As protein: CASSWDSGGELFF.

The chain couples TRBV30 to TRBJ1-3, with no clear D. In germline, CDR1 is GTSNPN, CDR2 SVGIG (reference sequence). The CDR3 sequence is 15 residues long. V lost 3 bases and J lost 2, with 14 bases in between. DNA for the CDR3: TGTGCCTGGAGCCCCGGGGTCTCTCCTGGAAACACCATATATTTT. Its translation: CAWSPGVSPGNTIYF.

The table lists this clone with a few counts. This specimen includes other DNA sequences encoding the same CDR3. V usage is TRBV19 and J usage is TRBJ1-5, with D uncertain. This CDR3 spans 13 amino acids. Germline values: CDR1 LNHDA, CDR2 SQIVND (reference sequence). V shed 5 bases and J shed 1 base, with 6 bases lying between them. The CDR3 loop reads CASSAGSNQPQHF. The CDR3 region has the DNA TGTGCCAGTAGTGCTGGAAGCAATCAGCCCCAGCATTTT. Variable domain in full (rest from reference TRBV19 and TRBJ1-5): DGGITQSPKYLFRKEGQNVTLSCEQNLNHDAMYWYRQDPGQGLRLIYYSQIVNDFQKGDIAEGYSVSREKKESFPLTVTSAQKNPTAFYLCASSAGSNQPQHFGDGTRLSIL.

The chain joins TRBV19 to TRBJ1-4, with unresolved D. The V end lost 5 bases, the J end lost 4 bases, and 8 bases lay between the germline ends. CDR1 and CDR2 from the germline V gene are LNHDA and SQIVND (reference sequence). The CDR3 totals 13 residues. The DNA of the CDR3 is TGTGCCAGTAGTTCAGGAGTTAATGAAAAACTGTTTTTT. Residues: CASSSGVNEKLFF.

V gene TRBV5-6 combines with J gene TRBJ2-5; D tentatively reads TRBD1 or TRBD2 (6 bases each). V lost 3 bases, J lost 6 bases, and 27 bases lay in between. CDR3 length: 18 amino acids. From germline, CDR1 is SGHDT and CDR2 YYEEEE. CDR3 DNA: TGTGCCAGCAGCTACCCGGGGCCCGGGGGCGTAAACAAAAAGACCCAGTACTTC. Protein sequence: CASSYPGPGGVNKKTQYF.

The chain joins TRBV9 to TRBJ2-6; D remains ambiguous. Trimming removed 3 bases at V and 2 bases at J, with 12 bases between. This CDR3 comprises 16 residues. Germline V gene lookup returns CDR1 SGDLS and CDR2 YYNGEE. The CDR3 loop reads CASSAQRVAGANVLTF. In DNA form, the CDR3 reads TGTGCCAGCAGCGCCCAGCGTGTAGCTGGGGCCAACGTCCTGACTTTC.

The chain couples TRBV6-1 to TRBJ2-3; 9 positions match TRBD2. Germline assignment: CDR1 MNHNS and CDR2 SASEGT. Trimming removed 5 bases from V and 0 bases from J; junction bases left unmatched: 3. This CDR3 comprises 15 residues. DNA of the CDR3: TGTGCCAGCAGTCAGGGACTAGCTAGCACAGATACGCAGTATTTT. Amino acids: CASSQGLASTDTQYF.

The count of this clone is one. This rearrangement joins TRBV30 to TRBJ2-7, with no clear D. Trimming shortened V by 2 bases and J by 3 bases, and 20 bases separated the two germline ends. Germline values: CDR1 GTSNPN, CDR2 SVGIG (reference sequence). The CDR3 loop spans 16 amino acids. The CDR3 region has the DNA TGTGCCTGGAGTTTCGCGGTTCCAGGCGAGGTCTACGAGCAGTACTTC. The encoded protein is CAWSFAVPGEVYEQYF.

The chain employs TRBV10-3 and TRBJ2-3, with D possibly matching TRBD2 (5 bases). The CDR3 runs 14 residues. V lost 11 bases, J lost 0 bases, and 15 bases lay in between. CDR1 is ENHRY and CDR2 is SYGVKD in the germline V gene. In DNA, the CDR3 is TGTGCCTCGCGAGGAGGTTTAAGCACAGATACGCAGTATTTT. Its protein product is CASRGGLSTDTQYF.

The CDR3 is CASSLLQGPTNEKLFF. In DNA, the CDR3 is TGTGCCAGCAGTCTCCTACAGGGCCCAACTAATGAAAAACTGTTTTTT. The chain couples TRBV25-1 to TRBJ1-4, with D possibly matching TRBD1 (6 bases). CDR3 length: 16 residues. CDR1 and CDR2 (germline): MGHDK, SYGVNS. V lost 5 bases and J 0 bases, leaving 13 bases between the germline ends.

This clone was observed a few times. The J gene is TRBJ1-5, the V gene TRBV10-1; D is unclear. The CDR3 extends over 12 amino acids. V lost 3 bases to trimming and J lost 4 bases, with 4 bases between them. The V gene's germline CDR1 is WNHNN and CDR2 SYGVQD (reference sequence). The CDR3: CASSDWNQPQHF. CDR3 nucleotide sequence: TGCGCCAGCAGTGATTGGAATCAGCCCCAGCATTTT.

The V call is TRBV28, the J call TRBJ1-2; 11 bases agree with TRBD1. V lost 3 bases, J lost 5 bases, and 17 bases stayed unmatched. Germline V gene lookup returns CDR1 MDHEN and CDR2 SYDVKM. The length of the CDR3 is 19 residues. CDR3 residues: CASSFQIWTGGQVGYGYTF. The CDR3 nucleotides are TGTGCCAGCAGTTTTCAGATATGGACAGGGGGCCAGGTCGGTTATGGCTACACCTTC.

The chain couples TRBV6-1 to TRBJ2-7; D gene uncertain. Germline V gene lookup returns CDR1 MNHNS and CDR2 SASEGT. The CDR3 is 11 residues long. V was cut by 5 bases and J by 5 bases, with 7 bases left in between. CDR3 protein: CASSNRDEQYF. Here the CDR3 DNA reads TGTGCCAGCAGTAATCGGGACGAGCAGTACTTC.

The CDR3 spells CATTGGLGYSGYTF. CDR3 coding DNA: TGTGCCACCACGGGGGGGCTGGGATATAGTGGCTACACCTTC. The chain recombines TRBV5-4 with TRBJ1-2; TRBD1 is a possible D gene (6 bases). This CDR3 spans 14 amino acids. The germline V gene has CDR1 SGHNT and CDR2 YYREEE (reference sequence). Between the trimmed V and J ends, which lost 9 bases and 7 bases, there was a span of 22 bases. The full variable domain, with the rest looked up from reference TRBV5-4 and TRBJ1-2, is ETGVTQSPTHLIKTRGQQVTLRCSSQSGHNTVSWYQQALGQGPQFIFQYYREEENGRGNFPPRFSGLQFPNYSSELNVNALELDDSALYLCATTGGLGYSGYTFGSGTRLTVV.

The chain links TRBV2 to TRBJ2-5, with D possibly being TRBD2 (6 bases). From germline, CDR1 is SNHLY and CDR2 FYNNEI. The CDR3 covers 10 residues. The ends were cut back, 9 bases at V and 5 bases at J, with 7 bases in the middle. The CDR3 coding sequence is TGTGCCAGGGGGGGTGAGACCCAGTACTTC. Translated, it gives CARGGETQYF.

For this clone: Other DNA sequences of this sample code for an identical CDR3. The chain joins TRBV7-9 to TRBJ1-5; D is uncertain. This CDR3 has 13 residues. Germline CDR1 and CDR2: SEHNR and FQNEAQ (reference sequence). The ends were cut back, 1 base at V and 6 bases at J, with 7 bases in the middle. The CDR3 coding sequence is TGTGCCAGCAGCTTAGGGGGAGGTCAGCCCCAGCATTTT. This encodes CASSLGGGQPQHF.

J is TRBJ2-2 and V is TRBV5-6; unclear D gene. The CDR3 has 15 amino acids. V lost 0 bases, J lost 3 bases, and 9 bases lay in between. Germline loops: CDR1 SGHDT, CDR2 YYEEEE. The CDR3 loop reads CASSLVERDTGELFF. The CDR3 DNA reads TGTGCCAGCAGCTTGGTCGAGCGCGACACCGGGGAGCTGTTTTTT.

The V gene is TRBV10-3, the J gene TRBJ2-1; a possible D gene is TRBD2 (5 bases). The CDR3 is 13 residues long. Trimming took off 2 bases at V and 5 bases at J, with 7 bases between the two ends. Germline-derived CDR1 and CDR2 are ENHRY and SYGVKD. For the CDR3, the DNA is TGTGCCATCAGTGAGGACTACAACAATGAGCAGTTCTTC. This encodes CAISEDYNNEQFF.

In this sample, this clone turned up once. V gene TRBV18 combines with J gene TRBJ1-3, with unresolved D. V was trimmed by 3 bases and J by 0 bases, leaving 12 bases between them. The CDR3 sequence is 16 residues long. Per germline, CDR1 KGHSH and CDR2 LQKENI. CDR3 sequence: CASSPTTSSSGNTIYF. The CDR3 bases are TGTGCCAGCTCACCTACGACATCAAGCTCTGGAAACACCATATATTTT.

The rearrangement uses TRBV28 and TRBJ2-6; D gene ambiguous. CDR3 length: 13 residues. V gave up 7 bases and J gave up 7 bases, with 11 bases separating them. In germline, CDR1 is MDHEN, CDR2 SYDVKM. CDR3 nucleotide sequence: TGTGCCAGCAACGTATTAGGTGCCAACGTCCTGACTTTC. Residues: CASNVLGANVLTF.

The rearrangement uses TRBV6-1 and TRBJ1-5, with D maybe TRBD1 (5 bases). V was trimmed by 4 bases and J by 4 bases, leaving 14 bases between them. CDR1 and CDR2 from the germline V gene are MNHNS and SASEGT. CDR3 size: 15 residues. For the CDR3, the DNA is TGTGCCAGCAGTGGACCCGGGACGACGAATCAGCCCCAGCATTTT. Translated: CASSGPGTTNQPQHF.

This chain uses TRBV6-1 with TRBJ1-2, with 11 bases fitting TRBD1. The CDR3 has 16 amino acids. Germline trimming cut 0 bases from V and 4 bases from J; bases unmatched to any gene: 4. Germline-derived CDR1 and CDR2 are MNHNS and SASEGT. This chain's CDR3 is CASSEAGTGGSYGYTF. CDR3 nucleotides: TGTGCCAGCAGTGAAGCCGGGACAGGGGGGAGCTATGGCTACACCTTC.

CDR3 amino acids: CASSHTANQPQHF. Here the CDR3 DNA reads TGTGCCAGCAGCCACACCGCTAATCAGCCCCAGCATTTT. V usage is TRBV6-1 and J usage is TRBJ1-5; D remains unclear. Germline CDR1 MNHNS, CDR2 SASEGT. The CDR3 runs to 13 residues. V was shortened by 6 bases and J by 4 bases, with 10 bases between the two germline ends.

The chain employs TRBV4-3 and TRBJ1-3; D not resolved. This CDR3 spans 16 amino acids. V was pared by 4 bases and J by 1 base, with 14 bases between. Per the germline V gene, CDR1 is LGHNA and CDR2 is YSLEER. The CDR3 sequence: CASSPDGGTSGNTIYF. DNA of the CDR3: TGCGCCAGCAGCCCCGACGGAGGTACTTCTGGAAACACCATATATTTT.

The chain combines TRBV21-1 with TRBJ2-7; TRBD1 is the table's D call, not checked against the DNA. TRBV21-1 is described as a pseudogene. The CDR3 length is 16 residues. CDR3 nucleotides: TGTGCCAGCAGCATAGACAGGGGACCCAACTCCTACGAGCAGTACTTC. This encodes CASSIDRGPNSYEQYF.

V gene TRBV4-1 combines with J gene TRBJ2-2; the D call may be TRBD1 or TRBD2 (5 bases each). Looked up from germline, CDR1 is MGHRA and CDR2 is YSYEKL. V gave up 6 bases and J gave up 3 bases, with 14 bases separating them. The CDR3 is 15 amino acids. The CDR3 DNA reads as TGCGCCAGCAGTCCGGGACCCCTATACACCGGGGAGCTGTTTTTT. Its protein is CASSPGPLYTGELFF.

This chain uses TRBV5-1 with TRBJ2-5; 10 bases agree with TRBD2. V lost 3 bases and J lost 0; bases outside the gene matches: 8. The CDR3 runs 17 residues. Germline V gene data show CDR1 as SGHRS and CDR2 as YFSETQ. The CDR3 loop reads CASSWGSSGGYQETQYF. CDR3 in DNA: TGCGCCAGCAGCTGGGGTTCTAGCGGGGGATACCAAGAGACCCAGTACTTC.